This T cell receptor beta chain was identified in a study of cytomegalovirus exposure and HLA in healthy donors. The germline CDR1 and CDR2 sequences are LNHDA and SQIVND (reference sequence). The V gene end was trimmed by 6 bases and the J gene end by 6 bases; junction bases not matched to a gene: 8. The CDR3 length is 14 residues. PCR amplification relied on 60 Vbeta primers (plus 13 Jbeta primers). Profiling relied on immunoSEQ multiplex PCR, and the TCRdb table lists in-frame clones only, not all of them. The sample holds about 220,000 clones, about 75% seen once. The sample comprised PBMCs. This TCR derives from a woman aged 30 to 39 in good health and CMV-seronegative. The chain carries TRBV19 and TRBJ1-5; 7 nucleotides match TRBD1. DNA for the CDR3: TGTGCCAGTAGCCAGCACAGGGGTGGTCAGCCCCAGCATTTT. It is translated as CASSQHRGGQPQHF.